The 25 T cell receptor beta chains reported below all come from one sample, sequenced in a study of blood T cells in healthy people across ages. Next came a second PCR, run for roughly 6 to 11 cycles, which used a sample-barcoded 5' primer along with a J-beta primer mix. TCRdb processed the 5' RACE reads anew with MiXCR; each CDR3 protein has one entry. The table lists hundreds of thousands of distinct CDR3 sequences, approximately 52% of them singletons. The source material was blood. These TCRs come from an elderly woman in good health.

In regard to this clonotype: A read error is possible here, since a much larger clone lies one base away. The CDR3, as DNA: TGTGCCAGCAGTCCCCAGACCACCTACAATGAGCAGTACTTC. The encoded protein is CASSPQTTYNEQYF. The chain combines TRBV12-3 or TRBV12-4 with TRBJ2-1; D is ambiguous. Near its end, the DNA agrees better with TRBJ2-7, so the J call may be wrong. The CDR3 totals 14 residues.

This clonotype was seen only a few times. The chain joins TRBV7-2 to TRBJ2-7; 8 bases are shared with TRBD2. This CDR3 spans 16 amino acids. The germline gives CDR1 SGHTA, CDR2 FQGNSA. The trim removed 1 base at V and 10 bases at J, leaving 15 bases unmatched. The CDR3 sequence is CASSLVGSGVVRAQYF. The CDR3 DNA reads TGTGCCAGCAGCTTAGTTGGTAGCGGGGTAGTTCGTGCCCAGTACTTC.

CDR3: CASRPQRRNGIMKEQYF. For the CDR3, the DNA is TGTGCCAGCAGACCGCAGCGACGGAACGGGATCATGAAAGAGCAGTACTTC. The chain has TRBV7-2 and TRBJ2-5, with D possibly TRBD2 on 5 matching bases. Germline assignment: CDR1 SGHTA and CDR2 FQGNSA. The V end lost 6 bases, the J end lost 11 bases, and 31 bases lay between the germline ends. The CDR3 runs 17 residues.

The chain recombines TRBV5-1 with TRBJ2-5; perhaps TRBD1 as D (7 bases). The CDR3 length is 15 residues. The ends were cut back, 2 bases at V and 3 bases at J, with 14 bases in the middle. Germline-derived CDR1 and CDR2 are SGHRS and YFSETQ. CDR3 loop: CASSLTGGGEETQYF. Here the CDR3 DNA reads TGCGCCAGCAGCTTAACAGGAGGGGGCGAAGAGACCCAGTACTTC.

The chain has TRBV19 and TRBJ1-2; D ambiguous. V lost 8 bases and J lost 3, with 10 bases in between. The CDR3 length is 12 residues. Per germline, CDR1 LNHDA and CDR2 SQIVND (reference sequence). The CDR3 nucleotides are TGTGCCAGTCTGCAGAGAGACTATGGCTACACCTTC. It is translated as CASLQRDYGYTF.

This clonotype was recorded a few times. The genes are TRBV29-1 and TRBJ2-3, with unresolved D. Trimming removed 0 bases from V and 2 bases from J, with 9 bases in between. Germline V CDR1 and CDR2: SQVTM, ANQGSEA. CDR3 length equals 14 residues. CDR3 sequence reads: CSVEDDSHTDTQYF. Here the CDR3 DNA reads TGCAGCGTTGAAGACGACTCTCACACAGATACGCAGTATTTT.

This clonotype occurred many times. The chain links TRBV6-1 to TRBJ2-2; 8 bases line up with TRBD1. Germline-derived CDR1 and CDR2 are MNHNS and SASEGT. The ends lost 7 bases at V and 4 bases at J; junction bases unmatched: 8. The CDR3 totals 15 residues. CDR3 loop: CASKPGTGRTGELFF. The CDR3 nucleotides read TGTGCCAGCAAACCAGGGACAGGTCGCACCGGGGAGCTGTTTTTT.

The chain recombines TRBV6-5 with TRBJ2-1; the D gene is possibly TRBD1 (6 bases). V was clipped by 2 bases and J by 10 bases, with 9 bases between them. This CDR3 comprises 12 residues. CDR1 and CDR2 from the germline V gene are MNHEY and SVGAGI. CDR3: CASSYPDREQFF. CDR3 sequence (DNA): TGTGCCAGCAGTTACCCCGACAGGGAGCAGTTCTTC.

This clonotype was seen more than once but under ten times. J is TRBJ2-3 and V is TRBV5-5; D perhaps matches TRBD2 (5 bases). V shed 6 bases and J shed 0 bases, with 11 bases lying between them. CDR1 is SGHKS, CDR2 YYEKEE, per germline (reference sequence). The CDR3 runs 14 residues. The CDR3, as DNA: TGTGCCAGCAACTCCCAGCGGAGCACAGATACGCAGTATTTT. It encodes CASNSQRSTDTQYF.

The chain employs TRBV24-1 and TRBJ2-1; 9 bases are shared with TRBD1. TRBJ2-7 matches the DNA end more closely, so the J call is doubtful. Germline assignment: CDR1 KGHDR and CDR2 SFDVKD. This CDR3 is 18 amino acids long. CDR3 in DNA: TGTGCCACCAGTGATTTAAATGACAGGGGGAGCCCCTACAATGAGCAGTACTTC. It yields the protein CATSDLNDRGSPYNEQYF.

The chain employs TRBV5-1 and TRBJ2-7; 7 nucleotides line up with TRBD2. V gave up 1 base and J gave up 3 bases; unmatched junction bases: 7. This CDR3 comprises 15 residues. The germline CDR1 and CDR2 sequences are SGHRS and YFSETQ. CDR3 region: CASSLLAGENYEQYF. The CDR3 DNA is TGCGCCAGCAGCTTGCTTGCGGGAGAAAACTACGAGCAGTACTTC.

The chain couples TRBV7-9 to TRBJ2-1; 7 bases map to TRBD1. J was trimmed by 7 bases and V by 3 bases; bases with no gene match: 9. The CDR3 contains 15 residues. Germline CDR1 and CDR2: SEHNR and FQNEAQ (reference sequence). CDR3 loop: CASSFLRTGGNEQFF. As DNA, the CDR3 is TGTGCCAGCAGCTTTCTCCGGACAGGAGGAAATGAGCAGTTCTTC.

V usage is TRBV6-6 and J usage is TRBJ2-3; perhaps TRBD2 as D (5 bases). The CDR3 runs to 12 residues. The V end lost 6 bases, the J end lost 6 bases, and 10 bases lay between the germline ends. CDR1 is MNHNY, CDR2 SVGAGI, per germline (reference sequence). The CDR3 DNA reads TGTGCCAGCAGACGGGGTCGGGATACGCAGTATTTT. Amino acid sequence: CASRRGRDTQYF.

This clonotype has just a few counts. The junction departs from the called germline gene at one end, perhaps through a read error. The CDR3 DNA sequence: TGTGTCAGCAGTGCCTGGACAGGGGGCACGGATGGCTACACCTTC. It specifies CVSSAWTGGTDGYTF. The V and J genes are TRBV27 and TRBJ1-2, with TRBD1 matching over 11 bases. The CDR3 has 15 amino acids. Germline CDR1 and CDR2: MNHEY and SMNVEV (reference sequence).

This clonotype was counted at least ten times. The chain uses TRBV3-1 and TRBJ2-4, with 9 bases that match TRBD2. Germline V gene data show CDR1 as LGHDT and CDR2 as YNNKEL (reference sequence). This CDR3 has 15 residues. V lost 4 bases to trimming and J lost 6 bases; unmatched junction nucleotides: 7. The CDR3 DNA reads as TGTGCCAGCAGCCTTAGCGGGAGCGGGGGAAACATTCAGTACTTC. Translation gives CASSLSGSGGNIQYF.

A remark on this clonotype: A much larger clone lies one base from this, so it may be a read error. The chain links TRBV6-5 to TRBJ1-5; D perhaps matches TRBD1 (6 bases). This CDR3 has 16 amino acids. The V gene's germline CDR1 is MNHEY and CDR2 SVGAGI. The CDR3 loop reads CASRGGGTLSNRPQHF. The CDR3 nucleotides read TGTGCCAGCAGGGGGGGCGGGACGTTGAGCAATCGGCCCCAGCATTTT.

On this clonotype: A much larger clone lies one base from this, so it may be a read error. The gene calls are TRBV7-3 and TRBJ2-1; maybe TRBD1 (6 bases). The J call may be incorrect, as the DNA end agrees better with TRBJ2-7. From germline, CDR1 is SGHTA and CDR2 FQGTGA. The CDR3 is 15 residues long. The CDR3 sequence is CASSTDSLSYNEQYF. CDR3 nucleotides: TGTGCCAGCAGCACGGACAGTCTTTCCTACAATGAGCAGTACTTC.

On this clonotype itself: Since the CDR3 does not end with the conserved phenylalanine or tryptophan, this likely comes from a read error. Because the CDR3's place on the DNA is in doubt, the DNA is left out and the CDR3 is given as listed by TCRdb. The rearrangement links TRBV20-1 to TRBJ2-5. Termini included, the CDR3 measures 14 amino acids. The V gene's germline CDR1 is DFQATT and CDR2 SNEGSKA (reference sequence). The CDR3 loop is CSARAAETHHTFGS.

Note on this clonotype: Possible read error: a much larger clone is one base away. V usage is TRBV15 and J usage is TRBJ2-3; TRBD1 might be the D (7 bases). The germline gives CDR1 LNHNV, CDR2 YYDKDF (reference sequence). Deletions cut 1 base from V and 8 bases from J, with 16 bases between. The CDR3 length is 15 residues. The chain's CDR3 is CATSRGGGGGATQYF. The CDR3 DNA reads TGTGCCACCAGCAGAGGTGGAGGGGGCGGAGCTACGCAGTATTTT.

This clonotype was observed a few times. V gene TRBV6-5 combines with J gene TRBJ2-7; D perhaps matches TRBD1 (5 bases). Germline V lookup: CDR1 MNHEY, CDR2 SVGAGI. CDR3 length equals 13 residues. V lost 1 base and J lost 4, with 8 bases in between. CDR3 protein: CASSYLRGYEQYF. The DNA of the CDR3 is TGTGCCAGCAGTTACTTAAGGGGTTACGAGCAGTACTTC.

In the case of this clonotype: This may come from a read error, since a much larger clone is one base off. The genes are TRBV5-1 and TRBJ2-7; TRBD1 matches 7 bases. This CDR3 has 14 residues. Germline V CDR1 and CDR2: SGHRS, YFSETQ. For the CDR3, the DNA is TGCGCCAGCAGCTTGACAGGGGTATCCTGCGAGCAGTACTTC. Translating it yields CASSLTGVSCEQYF.

This clonotype was seen more than once but under ten times. The chain uses TRBV25-1 and TRBJ1-1; 12 bases line up with TRBD1. The germline V gene encodes CDR1 MGHDK and CDR2 SYGVNS. The CDR3 runs to 13 residues. V lost 6 bases, J lost 6 bases, and 2 bases stayed unmatched. CDR3 bases: TGTGCCAGCAGGGGACAGGGGGCCGCTGAAGCTTTCTTT. This encodes CASRGQGAAEAFF.

This clonotype was seen a few times. V and J are TRBV5-6 and TRBJ2-5; 11 bases are a match to TRBD1. V was pared by 2 bases and J by 2 bases, with 11 bases of the junction left unmatched. Germline V gene sequence: CDR1 SGHDT, CDR2 YYEEEE. The CDR3 runs to 18 residues. The CDR3, as DNA: TGTGCCAGCAGCTTCGTACCCTTGGGGACAGGGGGGCAAGAGACCCAGTACTTC. Translating it yields CASSFVPLGTGGQETQYF.

This chain uses TRBV11-1 with TRBJ2-4, with TRBD1 matching over 7 bases. The end of the DNA aligns better with TRBJ2-7, so the J call may be wrong. Germline CDR1 SGHAT, CDR2 FQDESV (reference sequence). The CDR3 length is 14 residues. CDR3 protein: CASSIQQGLYEQYF. CDR3 sequence (DNA): TGTGCCAGCAGCATCCAACAGGGGCTCTACGAGCAGTACTTC.

This chain connects TRBV20-1 to TRBJ1-2; TRBD1 matches 10 bases. The CDR3 is 15 amino acids. Germline loops: CDR1 DFQATT, CDR2 SNEGSKA (reference sequence). V shed 4 bases, J shed 6 bases, and the junction held 11 bases outside the gene matches. The CDR3 protein is CSAIPGQGLLDGYTF. The CDR3, as DNA: TGCAGTGCTATCCCGGGACAGGGGTTGTTGGATGGCTACACCTTC.